This T cell receptor (beta chain) was profiled in a study of cytomegalovirus exposure and HLA in healthy donors. The PCR was carried out with 60 Vbeta primers and 13 Jbeta primers. The assay was immunoSEQ multiplex PCR, and TCRdb's table has in-frame clones only and misses some. Among about 140,000 clones listed, 80% were seen once. Study-wide results and limits: A later analysis found that most CMV-associated TCR beta chains appeared HLA-restricted. In presence/absence analyses, roughly uniform sequencing depth across donors was assumed. Cytomegalovirus status was reportedly diagnosed by the classifier with high sensitivity and specificity.

Concerning this clone itself: Its target is not known.

This TCR derives from a man aged 50-59 years in good health and CMV-seronegative. Source material: PBMCs.

The CDR3 reads CASSPYLGQGNTEAFF. The CDR3 DNA reads as TGTGCCAGCTCACCATATCTGGGACAGGGGAACACTGAAGCTTTCTTT. The gene calls are TRBV18 and TRBJ1-1; 9 positions match TRBD1. CDR3 length equals 16 residues. CDR1 is KGHSH, CDR2 LQKENI, per germline. V lost 2 bases to trimming and J lost 1 base; unmatched junction nucleotides: 5.